This TCR beta chain was profiled in a study of shared clonotypes between healthy human individuals. Study-level background: Each donor's CD4 naive and CD4 memory cells filled three plates apiece, CD8 naive two, and CD8 memory one. General study results and limits: Estimated richness was generally greater in naive than memory subsets.

Worth noting for this clone: The antigen is unknown.

The J segment lost 5 bases and the V segment lost 9 bases, leaving 7 bases of the junction unmatched. This CDR3 is 14 amino acids long. Germline loops: CDR1 LNHNV, CDR2 YYDKDF (reference sequence). Assay used: immunoSEQ multiplex PCR; TCRdb lists only in-frame clones, some missing. This table holds about 2.3 million clones, 85% to 95% found once. Material for sequencing was naive CD4+ T cells from PBMCs. As for subset: CD45RA+ positively selected. The genes are TRBV15 and TRBJ1-4; 9 nucleotides match TRBD1. The sequence came from a man younger than 35 in good health. Some clones in this sample may be carry-over from other donors' samples. The CDR3 nucleotides are TGTGCCACGAAGGGGGGGACAGGGAATGAAAAACTGTTTTTT. This sequence encodes CATKGGTGNEKLFF.